Listed below are T cell receptor beta chains from one sample, sequenced in a study of blood T cell repertoires in COVID-19. Clones were sequenced by immunoSEQ multiplex PCR, and TCRdb holds only the in-frame ones, with some missing. The sample lists 310,000 or so clones, around 85% occurring once. The sample taken for sequencing was PBMCs or T cells enriched from blood (not recorded which). Receptors were obtained from a woman between 35 and 50 years old who had recovered from COVID-19. Each CDR3 is given with its conserved first and last residue. The D gene is left open where the match is weak. Not every row has a clone size; where given, it reads once, few, many or a size class.

j_call | v_call | clone_size | d_call | cdr3_nt | cdr3_aa
TRBJ2-7 | TRBV28 | . | TRBD2 | TGTGCCAGCAGTTTATTAGCGGGAGGGCCGTGGGAGCAGTACTTC | CASSLLAGGPWEQYF
TRBJ1-5 | TRBV27 | . | . | TGTGCCAGCAGTCAGTGGGGCAACAATCAGCCCCAGCATTTT | CASSQWGNNQPQHF
TRBJ2-7 | TRBV5-1 | . | TRBD1 | TGCGCCAGCAGTCCTAGACAGGGTGATAACGAGCAGTACTTC | CASSPRQGDNEQYF
TRBJ1-1 | TRBV7-9 | . | . | TGTGCCAGCAGCTGGGCGAACACTGAAGCTTTCTTT | CASSWANTEAFF
TRBJ2-1 | TRBV6-2/TRBV6-3 | . | TRBD2 | TGTGCCAGCAGTCCCCCCGGGACTAGTGATGAGCAGTTCTTC | CASSPPGTSDEQFF
TRBJ2-1 | TRBV2 | . | TRBD2 | TGTGCCAGCAGCGGACTAGCGGGAGGAGGGGCATACAATGAGCAGTTCTTC | CASSGLAGGGAYNEQFF
TRBJ1-4 | TRBV29-1 | . | . | TGCAGCGTTGGACAGGATAATGAAAAACTGTTTTTT | CSVGQDNEKLFF
TRBJ1-1 | TRBV19 | . | . | TGTGCCAGTAGTATAGATTACGGGGAGGTGAGCACTGAAGCTTTCTTT | CASSIDYGEVSTEAFF
TRBJ1-4 | TRBV9 | . | . | TGTGCCAGCTCTAAGACAGTATCTAATGAAAAACTGTTTTTT | CASSKTVSNEKLFF
TRBJ2-3 | TRBV28 | . | . | TGTGCCAGTGCGGATTCCACAGATACGCAGTATTTT | CASADSTDTQYF
TRBJ2-7 | TRBV5-6 | few | . | TGTGCCAGCAGCCGGGGTTTTACCTACGAGCAGTACTTC | CASSRGFTYEQYF
TRBJ1-2 | TRBV28 | . | TRBD1 | TGTGCCAGCAGTGCCGTCGGACAGGGCGCAGTAGATGGCTACACCTTC | CASSAVGQGAVDGYTF
TRBJ1-1 | TRBV7-9 | . | . | TGTGCCAGCAGCTTACAGGGGAGGAACACTGAAGCTTTCTTT | CASSLQGRNTEAFF
TRBJ1-2 | TRBV19 | . | . | TGTGCCAGTAGACCGTCCCCAGGAAGCGGCTACACCTTC | CASRPSPGSGYTF
TRBJ2-1 | TRBV30 | . | TRBD2 | TGTGCCTGGAGTGGTGTTGGACTAGCGGGCCCGGCTCGTGTCCAGTTCTTC | CAWSGVGLAGPARVQFF
TRBJ2-1 | TRBV7-3 | . | TRBD2 | TGTGCCAGCAGCGAGACTAGCGGGAGGCACGGTGAGCAGTTCTTC | CASSETSGRHGEQFF
TRBJ1-5 | TRBV28 | . | TRBD1 | TGTGCCAGCAGACGTACCTCGGGACAGATAACGCCCCAGCATTTT | CASRRTSGQITPQHF
TRBJ1-1 | TRBV28 | . | TRBD1 | TGTGCCAGCAGAGAGGACAGGGTGTTCACTGAAGCTTTCTTT | CASREDRVFTEAFF
TRBJ2-5 | TRBV24-1 | . | TRBD1 | TGTGCCACCAGCTACGGACAGGGAAGTTTCCAAGAGACCCAGTACTTC | CATSYGQGSFQETQYF
TRBJ1-2 | TRBV4-3 | . | TRBD1 | TGCGCCAGCAGCCAAGAGCCGGGGACAGAATATGGCTACACCTTC | CASSQEPGTEYGYTF
TRBJ2-1 | TRBV7-3 | . | . | TGTGCCAGCAGCCCCAACTTCGACTCCTACAATGAGCAGTTCTTC | CASSPNFDSYNEQFF
TRBJ1-5 | TRBV6-6 | . | . | TGTGCCAGCAGTATATTGTCCCGGGGTCAGCCCCAGCATTTT | CASSILSRGQPQHF
TRBJ2-3 | TRBV7-2 | . | . | TGTGCCAGCAGCTCAGTTAGCGGTGCCACAGATACGCAGTATTTT | CASSSVSGATDTQYF
TRBJ2-1 | TRBV13 | . | . | TGTGCCAGCAGCGGGGGGACAGTCTGGAATTACAATGAGCAGTTCTTC | CASSGGTVWNYNEQFF
TRBJ2-3 | TRBV12-3/TRBV12-4 | . | TRBD2 | TGTGCCAGCAGCGCGGGAGAGGATACGCAGTATTTT | CASSAGEDTQYF
TRBJ2-2 | TRBV29-1 | . | TRBD2 | TGCAGCACAATGCGGGAGCCCGGGGAGCTGTTTTTT | CSTMREPGELFF
TRBJ2-2 | TRBV19 | . | . | TGTGCCAGTAGTTTCGGACAAATCAACACCGGGGAGCTGTTTTTT | CASSFGQINTGELFF
TRBJ2-3 | TRBV19 | . | . | TGTGCCAGTAGTGAGCGGGATACGCAGTATTTT | CASSERDTQYF
TRBJ2-5 | TRBV29-1 | . | TRBD1 | TGCAGCGCGACAGGGGGCCTGGAGACCCAGTACTTC | CSATGGLETQYF
TRBJ1-5 | TRBV27 | . | . | TGTGCCAGCAGTTTTTCGCGGGGCTCCAATCAGCCCCAGCATTTT | CASSFSRGSNQPQHF
TRBJ1-2 | TRBV3-1/TRBV3-2 | . | . | TGTGCCAGCAGCCAAGATCCTAGGGGCGGCTATGGCTACACCTTC | CASSQDPRGGYGYTF
TRBJ1-2 | TRBV3-1/TRBV3-2 | . | TRBD1 | TGTGCCAGCAGCCAAGTAAGGAACAGGGGCGGCTACACCTTC | CASSQVRNRGGYTF
TRBJ1-2 | TRBV7-9 | . | TRBD1 | TGTGCCAGCAGCTCCCCGGGACAGGGGGGGATTGGCTACACCTTC | CASSSPGQGGIGYTF
TRBJ2-5 | TRBV5-1 | once | TRBD1 | TGCGCCAGCAGAGCATCCGGGACAGGGGGTGGTGAGACCCAGTACTTC | CASRASGTGGGETQYF
TRBJ1-1 | TRBV28 | . | . | TGTGCCAGCAGTTTACCTACTGAAGCTTTCTTT | CASSLPTEAFF
TRBJ2-2 | TRBV6-4 | . | . | TGTGCCAGCAGTGACCGAGATACCGGGGAGCTGTTTTTT | CASSDRDTGELFF
TRBJ1-2 | TRBV6-5 | . | TRBD1 | TGTGCCAGCAGTTCAAGAGGGGGCTTTGGCTATGGCTACACCTTC | CASSSRGGFGYGYTF
TRBJ2-2 | TRBV9 | few | . | TGTGCCAGCAGCGTCAGCCCGGGGGACACCGGGGAGCTGTTTTTT | CASSVSPGDTGELFF
TRBJ1-5 | TRBV30 | . | . | TGTGCCTGGAGTGTCGGGTTTGAGCCCCAGCATTTT | CAWSVGFEPQHF
TRBJ2-5 | TRBV6-1 | few | . | TGTGCCAGCAGTGAATCCAGGCAAGAGACCCAGTACTTC | CASSESRQETQYF
TRBJ2-7 | TRBV28 | . | TRBD2 | TGTGCCAGCAGTTTGCCTAGCGGATTCTACGAGCAGTACTTC | CASSLPSGFYEQYF
TRBJ2-1 | TRBV23-1 | . | . | TGCGCCAGCAGTCACTCCGGGTACAATGAGCAGTTCTTC | CASSHSGYNEQFF
TRBJ1-3 | TRBV2 | . | . | TGTGCCAGCAGTGTTCAGTCCTCTGGAAACACCATATATTTT | CASSVQSSGNTIYF
TRBJ2-7 | TRBV7-9 | . | TRBD2 | TGTGCCAGCAGCCCTGGGACTAGCGGGAGGAGGGGCGAGCAGTACTTC | CASSPGTSGRRGEQYF
TRBJ2-1 | TRBV13 | . | . | TGTGCCAGCAGCCCTCGAGGAGGGAACAATGAGCAGTTCTTC | CASSPRGGNNEQFF
TRBJ2-1 | TRBV6-1 | . | . | TGTGCCAGCAGTGAAGCGCGCGGTAGCTCCTACAATGAGCAGTTCTTC | CASSEARGSSYNEQFF
TRBJ1-4 | TRBV28 | . | . | TGTGCCAGCAGTCACGGGACATTTAATGAAAAACTGTTTTTT | CASSHGTFNEKLFF
TRBJ2-2 | TRBV7-6 | few | . | TGTGCCAGCAGCTCCGCTAGGCGGGGGGAGCTGTTTTTT | CASSSARRGELFF
TRBJ2-1 | TRBV18 | . | . | TGTGCCAGCTCACCGTTAGCTGGTCCGGATGAGCAGTTCTTC | CASSPLAGPDEQFF
TRBJ2-7 | TRBV15 | . | . | TGTGCCACCAGCTCAAGTCGGACTGCCACCTACGAGCAGTACTTC | CATSSSRTATYEQYF
TRBJ2-4 | TRBV4-1 | . | . | TGCGCCAGCAGCCAGGACTCCGGGTTCATTCAGTACTTC | CASSQDSGFIQYF
TRBJ1-1 | TRBV7-2 | . | . | TGTGCCAGCAGCTTAGTAGCCCTGGCAGGGTTCACTGAAGCTTTCTTT | CASSLVALAGFTEAFF
TRBJ1-5 | TRBV6-2/TRBV6-3 | few | TRBD1 | TGTGCCAGCAGTTACTCCCAAACCTACAGGGGACCAAATCAGCCCCAGCATTTT | CASSYSQTYRGPNQPQHF
TRBJ1-6 | TRBV30 | . | TRBD1 | TGTGCCTGGAGTCCCCGGGACAGCGGGAGCTCCTATAATTCACCCCTCCACTTT | CAWSPRDSGSSYNSPLHF